These T cell receptor beta chains were read from a single sample in a study of blood T cell repertoires in COVID-19. Only in-frame clones appear in the TCRdb table, and some are missing; sequencing was by immunoSEQ multiplex PCR. The sample carries 150,000 or so clones, around 83% recorded once. The sequenced sample consisted of PBMCs or T cells enriched from blood (not recorded which). The receptors shown here come from a man aged 50 to 59 who had recovered from COVID-19. CDR3s include the opening cysteine and the closing phenylalanine or tryptophan. D genes are given only for firm matches.

CDR3 protein: CASRPEDREVIDGYTF
CDR3 DNA: TGTGCAAGTCGCCCTGAGGACAGGGAGGTTATTGACGGCTACACCTTC
J gene: TRBJ1-2
D gene: .
V gene: TRBV12-2

CDR3 protein: CASSLETGTGESYNEQFF
CDR3 DNA: TGTGCCAGCAGCTTAGAAACCGGGACAGGGGAATCCTACAATGAGCAGTTCTTC
J gene: TRBJ2-1
D gene: TRBD1
V gene: TRBV11-3

CDR3 protein: CASSELVRGQVEAFF
CDR3 DNA: TGTGCCAGCAGTGAACTGGTCAGGGGGCAGGTTGAAGCTTTCTTT
J gene: TRBJ1-1
D gene: TRBD1
V gene: TRBV2

CDR3 protein: CASSQDAKTGAYGYTF
CDR3 DNA: TGTGCCAGCAGCCAAGATGCAAAGACAGGGGCCTATGGCTACACCTTC
J gene: TRBJ1-2
D gene: TRBD1
V gene: TRBV4-2

CDR3 protein: CASSQEGGSGGNGYTF
CDR3 DNA: TGTGCCAGCAGCCAAGAAGGTGGATCAGGGGGGAATGGCTACACCTTC
J gene: TRBJ1-2
D gene: TRBD1
V gene: TRBV3-1/TRBV3-2

CDR3 protein: CASSLLAGQYNEQFF
CDR3 DNA: TGTGCCAGCAGCTTACTAGCGGGGCAATACAATGAGCAGTTCTTC
J gene: TRBJ2-1
D gene: TRBD2
V gene: TRBV11-2

CDR3 protein: CATSRDQRPGPYGYTF
CDR3 DNA: TGTGCCACCAGCAGAGACCAACGTCCAGGGCCCTATGGCTACACCTTC
J gene: TRBJ1-2
D gene: .
V gene: TRBV15

CDR3 protein: CASTTGDSGNTIYF
CDR3 DNA: TGTGCCAGCACGACAGGCGACTCTGGAAACACCATATATTTT
J gene: TRBJ1-3
D gene: .
V gene: TRBV6-5

CDR3 protein: CASSLIGGTEAFF
CDR3 DNA: TGTGCCAGCAGCCTAATAGGGGGCACTGAAGCTTTCTTT
J gene: TRBJ1-1
D gene: .
V gene: TRBV3-1/TRBV3-2

CDR3 protein: CASSQLQAREMGYTF
CDR3 DNA: TGTGCCAGTAGTCAACTTCAGGCGAGGGAGATGGGCTACACCTTC
J gene: TRBJ1-2
D gene: .
V gene: TRBV19